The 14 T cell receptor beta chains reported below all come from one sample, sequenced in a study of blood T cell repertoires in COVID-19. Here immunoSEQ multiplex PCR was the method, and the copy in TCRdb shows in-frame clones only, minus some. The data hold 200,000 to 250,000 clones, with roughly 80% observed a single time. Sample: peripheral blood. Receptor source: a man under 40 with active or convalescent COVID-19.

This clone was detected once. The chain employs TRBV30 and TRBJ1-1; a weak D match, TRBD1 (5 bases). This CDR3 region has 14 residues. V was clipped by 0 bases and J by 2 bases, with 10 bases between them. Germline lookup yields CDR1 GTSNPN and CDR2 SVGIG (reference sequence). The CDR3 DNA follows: TGTGCCTGGAGTGTACGGGGGTTTAACACTGAAGCTTTCTTT. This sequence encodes CAWSVRGFNTEAFF.

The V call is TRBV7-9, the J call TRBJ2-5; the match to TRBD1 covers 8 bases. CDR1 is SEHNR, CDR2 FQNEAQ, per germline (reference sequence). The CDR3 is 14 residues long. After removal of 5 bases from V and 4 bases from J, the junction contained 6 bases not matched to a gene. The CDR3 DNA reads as TGTGCCAGCAGCCGAGACAGGGGTGGAGAGACCCAGTACTTC. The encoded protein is CASSRDRGGETQYF.

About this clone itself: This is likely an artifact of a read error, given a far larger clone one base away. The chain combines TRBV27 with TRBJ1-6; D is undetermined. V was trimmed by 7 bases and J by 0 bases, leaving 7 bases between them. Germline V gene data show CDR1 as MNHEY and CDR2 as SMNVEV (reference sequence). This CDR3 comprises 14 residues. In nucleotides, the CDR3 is TGTGCCAGCAAAATGAGCTCCTATAATTCACCCCTCCACTTT. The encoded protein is CASKMSSYNSPLHF.

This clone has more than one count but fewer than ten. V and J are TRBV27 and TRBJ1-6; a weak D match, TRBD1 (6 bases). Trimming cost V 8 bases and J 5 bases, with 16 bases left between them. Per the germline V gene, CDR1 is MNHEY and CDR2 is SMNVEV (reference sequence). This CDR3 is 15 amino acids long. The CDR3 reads CASRGLDSHNSPLHF. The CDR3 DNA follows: TGTGCCAGCCGGGGCTTGGACAGCCATAATTCACCCCTCCACTTT.

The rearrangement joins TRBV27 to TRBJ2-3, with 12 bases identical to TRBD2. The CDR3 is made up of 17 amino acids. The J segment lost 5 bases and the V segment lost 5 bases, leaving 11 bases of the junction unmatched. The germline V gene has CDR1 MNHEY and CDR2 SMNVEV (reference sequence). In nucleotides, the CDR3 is TGTGCCAGCAGTCCTCTACCGACTAGCGGGAGATTAGATACGCAGTATTTT. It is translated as CASSPLPTSGRLDTQYF.

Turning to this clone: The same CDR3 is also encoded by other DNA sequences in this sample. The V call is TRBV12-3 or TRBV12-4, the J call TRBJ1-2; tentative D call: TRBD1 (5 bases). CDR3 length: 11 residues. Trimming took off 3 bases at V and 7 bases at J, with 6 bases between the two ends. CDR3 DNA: TGTGCCAGCAGTTTGGGGGGTGGCTACACCTTC. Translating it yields CASSLGGGYTF.

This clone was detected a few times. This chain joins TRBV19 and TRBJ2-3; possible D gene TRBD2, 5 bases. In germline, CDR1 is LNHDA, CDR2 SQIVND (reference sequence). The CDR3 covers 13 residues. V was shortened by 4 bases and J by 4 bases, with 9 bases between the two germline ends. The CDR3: CASSTGLSDTQYF. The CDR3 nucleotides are TGTGCCAGTAGTACGGGATTATCAGATACGCAGTATTTT. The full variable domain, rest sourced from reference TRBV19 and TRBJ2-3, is DGGITQSPKYLFRKEGQNVTLSCEQNLNHDAMYWYRQDPGQGLRLIYYSQIVNDFQKGDIAEGYSVSREKKESFPLTVTSAQKNPTAFYLCASSTGLSDTQYFGPGTRLTVL.

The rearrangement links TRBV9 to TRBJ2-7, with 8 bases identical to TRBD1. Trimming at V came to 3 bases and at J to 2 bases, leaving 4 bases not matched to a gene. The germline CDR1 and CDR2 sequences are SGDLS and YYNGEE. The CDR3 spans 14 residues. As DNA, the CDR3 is TGTGCCAGCAGCGGGCGGACAGGGCCCTACGAGCAGTACTTC. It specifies CASSGRTGPYEQYF.

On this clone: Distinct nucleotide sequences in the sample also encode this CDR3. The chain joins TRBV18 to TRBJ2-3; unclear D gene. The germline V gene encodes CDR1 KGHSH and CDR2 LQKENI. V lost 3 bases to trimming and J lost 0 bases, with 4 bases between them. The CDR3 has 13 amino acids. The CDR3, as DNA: TGTGCCAGCTCACCTACTAGCACAGATACGCAGTATTTT. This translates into CASSPTSTDTQYF. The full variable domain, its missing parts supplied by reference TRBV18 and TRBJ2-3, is NAGVMQNPRHLVRRRGQEARLRCSPMKGHSHVYWYRQLPEEGLKFMVYLQKENIIDESGMPKERFSAEFPKEGPSILRIQQVVRGDSAAYFCASSPTSTDTQYFGPGTRLTVL.

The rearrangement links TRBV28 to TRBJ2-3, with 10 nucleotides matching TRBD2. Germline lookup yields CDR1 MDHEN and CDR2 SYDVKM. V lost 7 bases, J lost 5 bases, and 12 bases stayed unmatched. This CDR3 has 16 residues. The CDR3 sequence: CASTSPLAGRRDTQYF. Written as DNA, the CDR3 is TGTGCCAGCACGTCCCCACTAGCGGGACGAAGAGATACGCAGTATTTT.

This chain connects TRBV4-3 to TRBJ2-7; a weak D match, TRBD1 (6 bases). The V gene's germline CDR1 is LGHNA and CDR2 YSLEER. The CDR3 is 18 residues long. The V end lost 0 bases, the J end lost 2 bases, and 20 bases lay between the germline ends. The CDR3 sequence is CASSQERNLGTRTYEQYF. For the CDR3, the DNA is TGCGCCAGCAGCCAAGAACGGAATTTAGGGACACGGACCTACGAGCAGTACTTC.

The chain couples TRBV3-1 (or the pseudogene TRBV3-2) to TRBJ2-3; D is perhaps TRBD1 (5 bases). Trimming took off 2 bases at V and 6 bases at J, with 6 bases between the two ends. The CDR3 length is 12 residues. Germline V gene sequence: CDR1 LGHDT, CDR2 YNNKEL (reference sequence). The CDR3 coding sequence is TGTGCCAGCAGCCAAAAGGGGGATACGCAGTATTTT. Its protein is CASSQKGDTQYF.

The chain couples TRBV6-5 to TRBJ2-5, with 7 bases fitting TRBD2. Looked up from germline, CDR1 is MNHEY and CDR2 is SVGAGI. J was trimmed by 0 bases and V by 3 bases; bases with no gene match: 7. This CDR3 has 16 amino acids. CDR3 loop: CASSYMGGSNQETQYF. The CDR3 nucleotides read TGTGCCAGCAGTTATATGGGGGGGAGTAACCAAGAGACCCAGTACTTC.

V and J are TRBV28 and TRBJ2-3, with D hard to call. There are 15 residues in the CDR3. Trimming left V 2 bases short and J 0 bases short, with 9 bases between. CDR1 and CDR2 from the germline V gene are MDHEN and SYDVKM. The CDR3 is CASSLGGHSTDTQYF. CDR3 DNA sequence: TGTGCCAGCAGTTTAGGCGGTCATAGCACAGATACGCAGTATTTT.